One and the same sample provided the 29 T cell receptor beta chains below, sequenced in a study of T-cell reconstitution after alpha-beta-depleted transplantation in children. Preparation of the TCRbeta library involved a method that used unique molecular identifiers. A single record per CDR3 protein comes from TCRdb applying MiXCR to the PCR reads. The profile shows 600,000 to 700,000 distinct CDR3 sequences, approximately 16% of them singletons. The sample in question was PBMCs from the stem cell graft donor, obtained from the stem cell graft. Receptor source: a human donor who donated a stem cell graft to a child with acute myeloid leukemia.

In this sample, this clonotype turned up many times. The CDR3 DNA sequence: TGTGCCACCAGCAGAGCGGGACAGGGATTGACCTACGAGCAGTACTTC. It is translated as CATSRAGQGLTYEQYF. The J gene is TRBJ2-7, the V gene TRBV15; TRBD1 matches 9 bases. The V gene's germline CDR1 is LNHNV and CDR2 YYDKDF (reference sequence). CDR3 length: 16 residues. J gave up 2 bases and V 1 base, and 6 bases lay outside the gene matches.

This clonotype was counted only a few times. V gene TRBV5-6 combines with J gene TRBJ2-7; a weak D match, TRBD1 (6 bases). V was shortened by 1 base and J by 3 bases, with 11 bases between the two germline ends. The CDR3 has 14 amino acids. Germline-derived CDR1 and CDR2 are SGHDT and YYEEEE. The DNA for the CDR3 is TGTGCCAGCAGCTTGTGGGACACCTACTACGAGCAGTACTTC. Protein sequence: CASSLWDTYYEQYF. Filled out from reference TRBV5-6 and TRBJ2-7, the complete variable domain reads DAGVTQSPTHLIKTRGQQVTLRCSPKSGHDTVSWYQQALGQGPQFIFQYYEEEERQRGNFPDRFSGHQFPNYSSELNVNALLLGDSALYLCASSLWDTYYEQYFGPGTRLTVT.

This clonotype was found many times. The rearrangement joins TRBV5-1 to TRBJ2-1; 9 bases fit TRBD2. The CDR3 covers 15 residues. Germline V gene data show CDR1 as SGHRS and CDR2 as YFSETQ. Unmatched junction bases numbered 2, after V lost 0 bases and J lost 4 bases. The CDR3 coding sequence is TGCGCCAGCAGCTTGGGGACTAGCGCATACAATGAGCAGTTCTTC. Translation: CASSLGTSAYNEQFF.

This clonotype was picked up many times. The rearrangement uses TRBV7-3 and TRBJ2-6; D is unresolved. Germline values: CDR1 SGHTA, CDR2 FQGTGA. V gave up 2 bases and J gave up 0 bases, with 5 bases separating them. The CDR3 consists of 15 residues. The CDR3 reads CASSLVLSGANVLTF. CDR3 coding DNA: TGTGCCAGCAGCTTAGTCCTCTCTGGGGCCAACGTCCTGACTTTC.

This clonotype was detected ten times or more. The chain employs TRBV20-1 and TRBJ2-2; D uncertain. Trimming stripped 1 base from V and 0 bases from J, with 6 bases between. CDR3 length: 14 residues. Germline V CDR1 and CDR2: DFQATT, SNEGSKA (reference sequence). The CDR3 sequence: CSARGKTNTGELFF. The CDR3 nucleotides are TGCAGTGCTAGAGGAAAAACGAACACCGGGGAGCTGTTTTTT.

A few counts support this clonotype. The CDR3 nucleotides read TGTGCCACCAGTGATTCCCTCTTAGCGGGGGCCTCGAGGGATACGCAGTATTTT. Encoded protein: CATSDSLLAGASRDTQYF. The genes are TRBV24-1 and TRBJ2-3; 9 nucleotides agree with TRBD2. This CDR3 contains 18 residues. Germline values: CDR1 KGHDR, CDR2 SFDVKD. The V and J ends lost 2 bases and 6 bases, in that order; junction bases with no gene match: 14.

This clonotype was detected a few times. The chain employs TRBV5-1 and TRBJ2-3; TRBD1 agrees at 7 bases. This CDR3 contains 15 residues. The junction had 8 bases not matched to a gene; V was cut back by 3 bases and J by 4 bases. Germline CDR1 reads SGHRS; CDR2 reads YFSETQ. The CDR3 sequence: CASSWRQGEADTQYF. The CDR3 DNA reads TGCGCCAGCAGCTGGAGACAGGGCGAGGCAGATACGCAGTATTTT.

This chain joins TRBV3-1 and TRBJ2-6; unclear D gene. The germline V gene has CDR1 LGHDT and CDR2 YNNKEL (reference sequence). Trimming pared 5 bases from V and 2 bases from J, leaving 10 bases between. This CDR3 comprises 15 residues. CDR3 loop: CASSTGSAGANVLTF. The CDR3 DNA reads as TGTGCCAGCAGCACCGGGTCCGCTGGGGCCAACGTCCTGACTTTC.

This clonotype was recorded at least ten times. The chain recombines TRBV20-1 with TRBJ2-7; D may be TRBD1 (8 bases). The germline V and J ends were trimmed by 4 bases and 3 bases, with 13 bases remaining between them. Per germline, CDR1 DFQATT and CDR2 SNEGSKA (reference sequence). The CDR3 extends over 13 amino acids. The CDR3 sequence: CSAKDREGYEQYF. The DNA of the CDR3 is TGCAGTGCTAAGGACAGGGAGGGCTACGAGCAGTACTTC.

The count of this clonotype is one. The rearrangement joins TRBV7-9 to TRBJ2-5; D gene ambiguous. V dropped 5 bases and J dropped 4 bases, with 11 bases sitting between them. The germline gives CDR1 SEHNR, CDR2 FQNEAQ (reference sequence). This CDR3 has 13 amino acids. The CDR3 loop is CASSPGSPETQYF. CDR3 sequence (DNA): TGTGCCAGCAGCCCAGGCTCCCCAGAGACCCAGTACTTC.

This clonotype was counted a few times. The CDR3 DNA is TGTGCCAGCGAGGGGTTAAATGCAGATACGCAGTATTTT. Protein: CASEGLNADTQYF. The V call is TRBV7-8, the J call TRBJ2-3; possibly TRBD1 or TRBD2 for D (5 bases each). The CDR3 consists of 13 residues. V was cut by 8 bases and J by 4 bases, with 13 bases left in between. The germline CDR1 and CDR2 sequences are SGHVS and FQNEAQ.

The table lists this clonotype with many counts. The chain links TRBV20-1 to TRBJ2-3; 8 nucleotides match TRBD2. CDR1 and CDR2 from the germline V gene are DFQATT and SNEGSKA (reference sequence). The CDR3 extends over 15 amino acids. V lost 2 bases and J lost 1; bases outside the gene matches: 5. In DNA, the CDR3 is TGCAGTGCTAGATCCGTGACTAGCGGCACAGATACGCAGTATTTT. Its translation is CSARSVTSGTDTQYF.

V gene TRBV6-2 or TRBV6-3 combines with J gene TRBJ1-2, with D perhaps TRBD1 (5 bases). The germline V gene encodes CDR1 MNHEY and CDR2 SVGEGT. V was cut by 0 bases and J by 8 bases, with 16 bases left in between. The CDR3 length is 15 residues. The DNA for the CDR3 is TGTGCCAGCAGTTACTCGAGCAAGGGGTCGGAGGGCTACACCTTC. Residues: CASSYSSKGSEGYTF.

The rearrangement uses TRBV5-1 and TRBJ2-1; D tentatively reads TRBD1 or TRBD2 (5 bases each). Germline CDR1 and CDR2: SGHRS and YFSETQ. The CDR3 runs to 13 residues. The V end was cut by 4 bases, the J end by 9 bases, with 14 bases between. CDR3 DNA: TGCGCCAGCAGCCAAGGGAAAGGGACTGAGCAGTTCTTC. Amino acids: CASSQGKGTEQFF.

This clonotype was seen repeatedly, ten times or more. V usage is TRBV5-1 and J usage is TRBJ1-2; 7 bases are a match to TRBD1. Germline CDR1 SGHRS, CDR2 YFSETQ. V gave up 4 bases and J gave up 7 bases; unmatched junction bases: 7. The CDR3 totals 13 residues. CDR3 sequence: CASSQDRISGYTF. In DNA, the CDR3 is TGCGCCAGCAGCCAGGACAGGATATCTGGCTACACCTTC. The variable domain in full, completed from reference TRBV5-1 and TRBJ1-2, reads KAGVTQTPRYLIKTRGQQVTLSCSPISGHRSVSWYQQTPGQGLQFLFEYFSETQRNKGNFPGRFSGRQFSNSRSEMNVSTLELGDSALYLCASSQDRISGYTFGSGTRLTVV.

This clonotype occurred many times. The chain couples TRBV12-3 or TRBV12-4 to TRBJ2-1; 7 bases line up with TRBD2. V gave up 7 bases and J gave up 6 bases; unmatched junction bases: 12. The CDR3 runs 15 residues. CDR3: CASKPAGLVSNEQFF. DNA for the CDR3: TGTGCCAGCAAACCTGCCGGACTAGTCTCCAATGAGCAGTTCTTC.

This chain's CDR3 is CASSPRTGTSYEQYV. For the CDR3, the DNA is TGTGCCAGCAGCCCCCGGACAGGGACCTCCTACGAGCAGTACGTC. The V gene is TRBV7-2, the J gene TRBJ2-7; TRBD1 aligns across 8 bases. The trim removed 5 bases at V and 0 bases at J, leaving 6 bases unmatched. Germline V gives CDR1 SGHTA, CDR2 FQGNSA. This CDR3 region has 15 residues.

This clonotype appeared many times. CDR3 nucleotides: TGCGCCAGCAGCCAAGGACTAGCGGGGGGCCTAAGCTCCTACGAGCAGTACTTC. The encoded protein is CASSQGLAGGLSSYEQYF. The chain couples TRBV4-1 to TRBJ2-7, with 13 bases lining up with TRBD2. Germline V CDR1 and CDR2: MGHRA, YSYEKL. This CDR3 spans 18 amino acids. With V trimmed by 1 base and J by 0 bases, 6 bases remained unmatched.

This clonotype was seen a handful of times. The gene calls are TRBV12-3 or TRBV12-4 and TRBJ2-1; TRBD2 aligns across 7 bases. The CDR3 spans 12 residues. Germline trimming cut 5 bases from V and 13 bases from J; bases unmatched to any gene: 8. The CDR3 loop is CASSPSGAVQFF. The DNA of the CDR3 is TGTGCCAGCAGTCCTAGCGGAGCCGTACAGTTCTTC.

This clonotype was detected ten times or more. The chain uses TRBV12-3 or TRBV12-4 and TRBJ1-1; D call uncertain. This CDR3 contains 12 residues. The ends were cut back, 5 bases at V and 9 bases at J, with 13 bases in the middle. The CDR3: CASSIDGSQAFF. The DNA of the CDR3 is TGTGCCAGCAGTATTGACGGGTCACAAGCTTTCTTT.

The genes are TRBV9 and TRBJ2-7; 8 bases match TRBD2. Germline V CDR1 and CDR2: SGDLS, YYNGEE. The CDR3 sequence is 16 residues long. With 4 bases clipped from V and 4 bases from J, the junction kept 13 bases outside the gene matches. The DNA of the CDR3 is TGTGCCAGCAGCCCCCGGAGCGGGGGACTCCCTTACGAGCAGTACTTC. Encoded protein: CASSPRSGGLPYEQYF.

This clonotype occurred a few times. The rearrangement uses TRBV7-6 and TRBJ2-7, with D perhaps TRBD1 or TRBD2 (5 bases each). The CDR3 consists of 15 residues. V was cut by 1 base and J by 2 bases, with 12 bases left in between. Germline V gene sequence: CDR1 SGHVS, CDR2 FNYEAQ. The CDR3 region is CASSLVRDGPYEQYV. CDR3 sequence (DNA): TGTGCCAGCAGCTTAGTCCGGGACGGTCCCTACGAGCAGTACGTC.

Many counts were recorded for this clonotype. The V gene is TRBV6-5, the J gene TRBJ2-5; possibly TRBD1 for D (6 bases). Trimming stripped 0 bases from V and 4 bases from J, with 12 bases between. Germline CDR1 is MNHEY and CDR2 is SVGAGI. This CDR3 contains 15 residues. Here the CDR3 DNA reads TGTGCCAGCAGTTACTCCCTGGACAGTCCAGAGACCCAGTACTTC. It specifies CASSYSLDSPETQYF.

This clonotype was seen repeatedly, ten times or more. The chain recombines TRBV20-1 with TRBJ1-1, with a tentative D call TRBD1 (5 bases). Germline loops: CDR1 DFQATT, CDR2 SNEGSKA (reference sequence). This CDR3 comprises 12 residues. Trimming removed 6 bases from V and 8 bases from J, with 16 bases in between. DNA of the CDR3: TGCAGTGCAAAACACTGGGGCGGGGAAGCTTTCTTT. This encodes CSAKHWGGEAFF.

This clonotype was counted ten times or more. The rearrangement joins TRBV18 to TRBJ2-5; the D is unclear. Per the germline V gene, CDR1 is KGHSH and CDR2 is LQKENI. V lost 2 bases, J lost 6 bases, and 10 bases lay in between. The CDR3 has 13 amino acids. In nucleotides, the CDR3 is TGTGCCAGCTCACCAGAAGGCTTCCAGACCCAGTACTTC. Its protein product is CASSPEGFQTQYF.

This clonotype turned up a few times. The chain's CDR3 is CASSFQEAKLQSYQETQYF. The CDR3 region has the DNA TGTGCCAGCAGCTTCCAGGAGGCTAAGCTCCAATCGTACCAAGAGACCCAGTACTTC. The chain combines TRBV5-4 with TRBJ2-5, with D tentatively TRBD2 (5 bases). V gave up 2 bases and J gave up 0 bases, with 23 bases separating them. The CDR3 is 19 amino acids. Germline V lookup: CDR1 SGHNT, CDR2 YYREEE (reference sequence).

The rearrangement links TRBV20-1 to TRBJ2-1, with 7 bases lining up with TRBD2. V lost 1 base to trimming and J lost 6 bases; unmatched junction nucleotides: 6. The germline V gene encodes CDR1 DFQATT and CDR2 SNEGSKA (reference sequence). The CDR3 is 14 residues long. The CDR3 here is CSARGGGISNEQFF. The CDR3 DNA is TGCAGTGCTAGAGGGGGGGGTATTTCCAATGAGCAGTTCTTC.

The CDR3 sequence is CASSTTGGKNEQFF. The CDR3 DNA is TGTGCCAGCAGCACAACAGGGGGCAAAAATGAGCAGTTCTTC. This rearrangement joins TRBV11-3 to TRBJ2-1, with 9 bases aligning to TRBD1. CDR1 is SGHNT, CDR2 YENEEA, per germline. CDR3 length: 14 amino acids. V shed 5 bases, J shed 7 bases, and the junction held 6 bases outside the gene matches.

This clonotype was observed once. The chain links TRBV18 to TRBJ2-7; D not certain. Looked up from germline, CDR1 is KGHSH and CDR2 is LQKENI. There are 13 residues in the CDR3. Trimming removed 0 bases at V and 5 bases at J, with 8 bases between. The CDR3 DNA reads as TGTGCCAGCTCACCACCCGTGGCGGACGAGCAGTACTTC. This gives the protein CASSPPVADEQYF.